This entry concerns a single T cell receptor beta chain. This clone was observed a few times. There is no known antigen for this receptor. No much larger clonotype is one base removed from it; base qualities were not supplied. Reading the label with the study, this specimen's treatment or condition is: oral pan-JAK inhibitor, 5-10 mg twice daily. Lesional scalp punch biopsies and peripheral blood were collected from alopecia areata patients. After PBMCs were isolated by density centrifugation and stained for CD3, CD4 and CD8, a FACSAria was used to sort CD4+ and CD8+ T cells. The data were taken from a study of CD8+ T cells in alopecia areata (dated by TCRdb to the late 2010s). Notes on the research overall: Treated patients were enrolled in an open-label pilot trial of oral tofacitinib at 5 to 10 mg twice daily for moderate-to-severe alopecia areata. Tofacitinib was given for 6 to 18 months, followed by 6 months of follow-up off drug to assess delayed response and recurrence. For the treated patients, the SALT score, which quantifies what percentage of scalp surface area is affected, served as the measure of disease severity. High-throughput TCRbeta sequencing was used to examine T cell clonal expansion in alopecia areata in both the C3H/HeJ mouse model and human patients. Scalp tissue and sorted CD4+ and CD8+ peripheral blood T cells from patchy and totalis/universalis alopecia areata patients and from healthy controls were covered by human TCRbeta sequencing. Patients on tofacitinib were biopsied at baseline and after 4 and 24 weeks of treatment, and several of the patients also had a later scalp biopsy. Scalp clonality was compared across normal scalp (n=4), patchy alopecia areata scalp (n=8), and alopecia totalis/universalis scalp (n=8). RNA came from the PAXgene miRNA kit for fixed scalp, the miRNeasy kit for PBMCs, and the RNeasy kit for mouse skin. TCRbeta CDR3 regions were amplified by immunoSEQ multiplex PCR with 35 Vbeta forward and 13 Jbeta reverse primers. The paper as a whole reports these results and caveats: With tofacitinib, both scalp clonality and the number of expanded CD8+ clones among the top 100 scalp clones went down significantly. Lesional scalp, especially in alopecia totalis/universalis, showed higher clonality and more expanded CD8+ clones than normal scalp, suggesting antigenic drive. Compared with mice, TCR sequences shared between patients were less clear, possibly partly because of HLA diversity across the patient population. During tofacitinib treatment, many expanded lesional clones stuck around in both scalp and blood, and this persistence may partly explain why relapse happens after treatment is stopped. Unlike mouse skin, which is dominated by gammadelta T cells, normal human skin has resident alphabeta T cells that are also sequenced, and this complicates analysis of the scalp TCR repertoire. The treated cohort was small, with a single nonresponder, so links between baseline CD8+ expansion and response need larger studies.

Library preparation was by the immunoSEQ multiplex PCR assay. RNA was extracted from all samples and reverse transcribed into cDNA, which served as template for TCR sequencing. SuperScript III was used to make first-strand cDNA, primed with a 2:1 mix of oligo-dT and random hexamers. Amplification bias was assessed with a synthetic immune receptor repertoire, and residual bias was removed computationally. The original pipeline was this. Raw reads were preprocessed to remove errors, and CDR3 was defined by IMGT conventions from the conserved cysteine to phenylalanine. To get clonality, Shannon entropy was normalized by log2 of the number of productive unique TCRs and the result was subtracted from 1. CD4 or CD8 identity of scalp clones was inferred by cross-referencing scalp TCRbeta sequences with sorted blood CD4 and CD8 repertoires. Held by TCRdb, this immuneACCESS table contains in-frame sequences only and omits some clones. Under half of the omission traces to an unresolved V gene where checked; the cause of the rest is unknown. V, J and clone size were drawn from that table, and D and trimming were deduced from the DNA. Across this sample there are approximately 220,000 clones, with around two fifths seen only once. The ten largest clones take up 0.4% to 0.55% of the sample.

This TCR was recovered from a human donor with alopecia areata. The input for sequencing was CD4+ T cells sorted from blood, taken between weeks 30 and 35, from a patient treated with tofacitinib.

The base sequence is TGTGCCAGCTCAGAAGGCCCCGGGGGCACTGAAGCTTTCTTT. Translated, it gives CASSEGPGGTEAFF. The V and J segments used are TRBV18 and TRBJ1-1, with a weak D call of TRBD1 (5 bases match). Inclusive of the bounding cysteine and phenylalanine, the CDR3 is 14 residues long. Left in the record is the CDR3 DNA by itself, 42 bases read in frame from the first base. V loses 5 bases, J loses 4 bases, and the germline ends lie 14 bases apart. Based on the germline V gene, the CDR1 and CDR2 sequences are KGHSH and LQKENI.